The rows below give T cell receptor beta chains drawn from one sample of a study of T cell responses to AZD1222 COVID-19 vaccine. Here immunoSEQ multiplex PCR was the method, and the copy in TCRdb shows in-frame clones only, minus some. The data show 150,000 to 200,000 clones, approximately 91% seen once. The sequenced sample was peripheral blood, obtained 28 days after the second AZD1222 dose. Receptors originate from an adult who received the AZD1222 COVID-19 vaccine. The CDR3 runs from the conserved cysteine through the conserved F or W. The order of the fields is clone size, V gene, D gene, J gene, CDR3 DNA, CDR3 protein. The D gene is left open where the match is weak. Not all rows give a size; the values are once, few, many and, for expanded clones, a class.

NA,TRBV14,NA,TRBJ1-4,TGTGCCAGCAGCCAAGATCCCAGGGGAAAACTGTTTTTT,CASSQDPRGKLFF
NA,TRBV6-5,NA,TRBJ2-7,TGTGCCAGCAAGGTGGGGGGCTTCACCTACGAGCAGTACTTC,CASKVGGFTYEQYF
NA,TRBV14,NA,TRBJ2-5,TGTGCCAGCAGCCTTGATAGACTAGGGGAACAAGAGACCCAGTACTTC,CASSLDRLGEQETQYF
NA,TRBV7-3,TRBD2,TRBJ2-1,TGTGCCAGCAGCCTTACTAGCGGGGGTAACAATGAGCAGTTCTTC,CASSLTSGGNNEQFF
few,TRBV10-1,NA,TRBJ2-3,TGCGCCAGCGCGGCTCTGGCTACGACAGATACGCAGTATTTT,CASAALATTDTQYF
NA,TRBV13,TRBD2,TRBJ2-3,TGTGCCAGCAGCTTAAGGCCTAGCGGGGGGGCCCCAGATACGCAGTATTTT,CASSLRPSGGAPDTQYF
NA,TRBV6-6,NA,TRBJ2-6,TGTGCCAGCAGTTACCCTAGGTCCAATGGGGCCAACGTCCTGACTTTC,CASSYPRSNGANVLTF
NA,TRBV6-6,NA,TRBJ1-4,TGTGCCAGCAGTCCCACACTCCTAGGGAGCGAAAAACTGTTTTTT,CASSPTLLGSEKLFF
NA,TRBV7-2,TRBD1,TRBJ1-4,TGTGCCAGCAGCTTAGCTCCGACAGGGCTAAATGAAAAACTGTTTTTT,CASSLAPTGLNEKLFF
few,TRBV18,NA,TRBJ2-5,TGTGCCAGCTCACCGACCGAGACCCAGTACTTC,CASSPTETQYF
NA,TRBV9,NA,TRBJ1-1,TGTGCCAGCAGCGCGACCTCCACCCGACAGGAGGAAGCTTTCTTT,CASSATSTRQEEAFF
once,TRBV28,TRBD2,TRBJ2-6,TGTGCCAGCAGTTTGGTTCCAGCGGGAGGGTTGTCTGGGGCCAACGTCCTGACTTTC,CASSLVPAGGLSGANVLTF
NA,TRBV5-6,NA,TRBJ1-2,TGTGCCAGCACCTACAATGAAAGGCCTAACTATGGCTACACCTTC,CASTYNERPNYGYTF
NA,TRBV9,NA,TRBJ2-5,TGTGCCAGCAGCGTAGGGCAGGGGAGGCCGGAGACCCAGTACTTC,CASSVGQGRPETQYF
NA,TRBV11-3,TRBD2,TRBJ2-1,TGTGCCAGCAGCCGACTAGCGGGGGACAATGAGCAGTTCTTC,CASSRLAGDNEQFF
once,TRBV3-1/TRBV3-2,NA,TRBJ1-4,TGTGCCAGCAGCCAAGCCGGGACACCGGGGGAAATTGATTTT,CASSQAGTPGEIDF
NA,TRBV3-1/TRBV3-2,NA,TRBJ1-2,TGTGCCAGCAGCCAAGATATAGGCCAAATGGGCTACACCTTC,CASSQDIGQMGYTF
NA,TRBV4-2,TRBD2,TRBJ2-7,TGTGCCAGCAGCCACGGGACTAGCGCCTACGAGCAGTACTTC,CASSHGTSAYEQYF
NA,TRBV4-1,TRBD1,TRBJ1-4,TGCGCCAGCAGCCTCCAAGCCGGACAGGGGGCAATTGGTGAAAAACTGTTTTTT,CASSLQAGQGAIGEKLFF
once,TRBV6-5,NA,TRBJ1-2,TGTGCCAGCAGTTACGCCCAAGAGGGAATAGAAGGCTACACCTTC,CASSYAQEGIEGYTF
once,TRBV19,TRBD1,TRBJ1-2,TGTGCCAGTAGTCCGGGACAGGGGGCGCGGTATGGCTACACCTTC,CASSPGQGARYGYTF
NA,TRBV5-4,NA,TRBJ2-5,TGTGCCAGCAGCCAGACTGAAGAGACCCAGTACTTC,CASSQTEETQYF
NA,TRBV6-4,TRBD1,TRBJ1-3,TGTGCCAGCAGACTCGATGGGGGACAGTCGCGACCCTCTGGAAACACCATATATTTT,CASRLDGGQSRPSGNTIYF
NA,TRBV27,TRBD2,TRBJ2-7,TGTGCCAGCAGTTTAGCGGGGGAAGGGATGGCCTACGAGCAGTACTTC,CASSLAGEGMAYEQYF
NA,TRBV9,TRBD1,TRBJ1-2,TGTGCCAGCAGCGTACAGGGGACAGGGGAAGACTATGGCTACACCTTC,CASSVQGTGEDYGYTF
NA,TRBV27,NA,TRBJ1-3,TGTGCCAGCAGTTCGGGGTCCAGGGTCCGAAACACCATATATTTT,CASSSGSRVRNTIYF
NA,TRBV25-1,NA,TRBJ2-2,TGTGCCAGCAGTGAAAAAGGCACCGGGGAGCTGTTTTTT,CASSEKGTGELFF
NA,TRBV27,NA,TRBJ1-6,TGTGCCAGCAGTCCACCCGGAAATAATTCACCCCTCCACTTT,CASSPPGNNSPLHF
few,TRBV2,TRBD1,TRBJ1-1,TGTGCCAGCAGTGTAGGGACAGGGACTGAAGCTTTCTTT,CASSVGTGTEAFF
NA,TRBV3-1/TRBV3-2,NA,TRBJ2-7,TGTGCCAGCAGCCAATTCAGCATCTACGAGCAGTACTTC,CASSQFSIYEQYF
NA,TRBV19,NA,TRBJ1-6,TGTGCCAGTAGTATGGCTGGGCAGGGCTTAGGGCCCCTCCACTTT,CASSMAGQGLGPLHF
NA,TRBV10-3,NA,TRBJ2-1,TGTGCCATCTGGCCGGGCCCCTACAATGAGCAGTTCTTC,CAIWPGPYNEQFF
NA,TRBV21-1,NA,TRBJ1-2,TGTGCCAGCAGCAAAACGGGGGACAGGGGATATGGCTACACCTTC,CASSKTGDRGYGYTF
NA,TRBV7-9,TRBD1,TRBJ2-7,TGTGCCAGCAGCGACCGGGACAGGGGTCACGAGCAGTACTTC,CASSDRDRGHEQYF
once,TRBV27,TRBD1,TRBJ2-7,TGTGCCAGCAGTTTTGTCAGGGGGAGCGAGCAGTACTTC,CASSFVRGSEQYF
NA,TRBV7-9,TRBD2,TRBJ2-7,TGTGCCGGACAAGCCCTACGGGGGGACTACGAGCAGTACTTC,CAGQALRGDYEQYF
NA,TRBV27,NA,TRBJ2-1,TGTGCCAGCAGGCTCGGGGGGCCAAACAATGAGCAGTTCTTC,CASRLGGPNNEQFF
NA,TRBV28,TRBD1,TRBJ1-6,TGTGCCAGCAGGAACGGACAGGGGGATTCACCCCTCCACTTT,CASRNGQGDSPLHF
NA,TRBV5-4,NA,TRBJ1-2,TGTGCCAGCAGCCCGGGTAGCAGAGCCTCGAACTATGGCTACACCTTC,CASSPGSRASNYGYTF
once,TRBV6-5,NA,TRBJ2-1,TGTGCCACTGGGGACCCGGGACGCCACAATGAGCAGTTCTTC,CATGDPGRHNEQFF
NA,TRBV10-3,NA,TRBJ1-5,TGTGCCATCACTGGAGGGGAGGGTCAGCCCCAGCATTTT,CAITGGEGQPQHF
NA,TRBV3-1/TRBV3-2,NA,TRBJ2-3,TGTGCCAGCAGCCTCGGACGGGAGACAGATACGCAGTATTTT,CASSLGRETDTQYF
NA,TRBV7-2,NA,TRBJ2-1,TGTGCCAGCAGCTCAAGACTAGAAGACAATGAGCAGTTCTTC,CASSSRLEDNEQFF
NA,TRBV3-1/TRBV3-2,NA,TRBJ1-5,TGTGCCAGCAGCCAAACCCGGGAGCGAGGTCAGCCCCAGCATTTT,CASSQTRERGQPQHF
NA,TRBV11-1,NA,TRBJ2-7,TGTGCCAGCAGCAGCGGACGTACCACCTACGAGCAGTACTTC,CASSSGRTTYEQYF
NA,TRBV5-1,TRBD1,TRBJ1-5,TGCGCCAGCAGCTTGGATGGGACAGGCTACAATCAGCCCCAGCATTTT,CASSLDGTGYNQPQHF
NA,TRBV3-1/TRBV3-2,TRBD2,TRBJ2-1,TGTGCCAGCAGCCAGGGCGGGAGTCCCTACAATGAGCAGTTCTTC,CASSQGGSPYNEQFF
NA,TRBV9,NA,TRBJ2-3,TGTGCCAGCAGCGCCCTAAGGACAGATACGCAGTATTTT,CASSALRTDTQYF
NA,TRBV9,TRBD1,TRBJ2-3,TGTGCCAGCAGCGGGACAGGGGGTCGCACAGATACGCAGTATTTT,CASSGTGGRTDTQYF
NA,TRBV27,NA,TRBJ2-1,TGTGCCAGCAGTCCGGGACTCCAAGGGCAGTTCTTC,CASSPGLQGQFF
NA,TRBV29-1,NA,TRBJ1-1,TGCAGCGTCGACAAACCAAGTGGAGCTTTCTTT,CSVDKPSGAFF
NA,TRBV27,TRBD1,TRBJ1-2,TGTGCCAGCAGTGTACAGGGGGTAGCTAACTATGGCTACACCTTC,CASSVQGVANYGYTF
NA,TRBV14,TRBD2,TRBJ2-5,TGTGCCAGCAGCCGACTAGCGTACCAAGAGACCCAGTACTTC,CASSRLAYQETQYF